This entry features one TCR beta chain sequence. This specimen comes from a study of shared clonotypes between healthy human individuals. CDR1 is MNHEY and CDR2 is SVGAGI in the germline V gene. This CDR3 has 14 amino acids. Between the trimmed V and J ends, which lost 6 bases and 1 base, there was a span of 10 bases. The donor cohort consisted entirely of Caucasian adults residing in Nashville, Tennessee. The method was immunoSEQ multiplex PCR; TCRdb's version includes in-frame clones alone and lacks a portion of them. The sample has some 2,500,000 clones, over 85% seen once. The sequence was obtained from a man aged 18-30 years in good health. Some clones in this sample may be carry-over from other donors' samples. The sample taken for sequencing was naive CD4+ T cells from PBMCs. Subset in this sample: CD45RA+ positively selected. The chain carries TRBV6-5 and TRBJ1-5, with D perhaps TRBD1 (5 bases). This chain's CDR3 is CASRGSGSNQPQHF. CDR3 bases: TGTGCCAGCAGGGGATCAGGGAGCAATCAGCCCCAGCATTTT.